Each of the 20 T cell receptor beta chains below was sequenced from the same sample in a study of response to subunit inactivated influenza vaccine. TCRdb passed the RT-PCR reads through MiXCR, listing each CDR3 protein once. The repertoire includes about 830,000 distinct CDR3 sequences, roughly 18% of them detected once, and 11% sits in the top ten. Sequencing was performed on PBMCs from blood, taken roughly 5 days after vaccination. All receptors derive from a man between 45 and 60 years old who received an inactivated influenza vaccine.

This clonotype was observed a few times. The chain uses TRBV7-2 and TRBJ2-7, with D tentatively TRBD2 (6 bases). This CDR3 is 14 amino acids long. The V gene lost 0 bases and the J gene lost 7 bases, with 13 bases spanning the gap. CDR1 SGHTA and CDR2 FQGNSA come from the germline V gene. Here the CDR3 reads CASSLAGGTSEQYF. DNA of the CDR3: TGTGCCAGCAGCTTAGCGGGAGGCACATCTGAGCAGTACTTC. Using reference TRBV7-2 and TRBJ2-7 for the parts outside the CDR3, the full variable domain is GAGVSQSPSNKVTEKGKDVELRCDPISGHTALYWYRQSLGQGLEFLIYFQGNSAPDKSGLPSDRFSAERTGGSVSTLTIQRTQQEDSAVYLCASSLAGGTSEQYFGPGTRLTVT.

This chain connects TRBV7-2 to TRBJ1-6; the D is unclear. V was trimmed by 3 bases and J by 8 bases, leaving 14 bases between them. CDR1 is SGHTA, CDR2 FQGNSA, per germline. The CDR3 is 15 amino acids. The CDR3 protein is CASSFAGRNHSPLHF. Here the CDR3 DNA reads TGTGCCAGCAGCTTCGCAGGCCGGAACCATTCACCCCTCCACTTT.

This chain joins TRBV6-5 and TRBJ1-2; 9 nucleotides align to TRBD1. The V and J ends lost 1 base and 1 base, in that order; junction bases with no gene match: 4. This CDR3 contains 16 residues. The germline V gene encodes CDR1 MNHEY and CDR2 SVGAGI. The CDR3 loop is CASSYLDRGGNYGYTF. The DNA for the CDR3 is TGTGCCAGCAGTTACTTAGACAGGGGGGGTAACTATGGCTACACCTTC.

The V gene is TRBV20-1, the J gene TRBJ1-2; D gene ambiguous. The CDR3 is 17 amino acids. The V and J ends lost 6 bases and 0 bases respectively, with 23 bases between them. Germline V gene sequence: CDR1 DFQATT, CDR2 SNEGSKA (reference sequence). CDR3 nucleotides: TGCAGTGCCCCCGGGCGGCAGAAAACATTAGCTAACTATGGCTACACCTTC. Encoded protein: CSAPGRQKTLANYGYTF.

This clonotype was observed a handful of times. The rearrangement joins TRBV5-1 to TRBJ1-2; TRBD1 matches 10 bases. The CDR3 has 14 amino acids. After removal of 4 bases from V and 7 bases from J, the junction contained 7 bases not matched to a gene. CDR1 is SGHRS, CDR2 YFSETQ, per germline. CDR3 in amino acids: CASSKAGTGVGYTF. The CDR3 nucleotides are TGCGCCAGCAGCAAAGCCGGGACAGGGGTTGGCTACACCTTC.

In its sample, this clonotype was seen many times. The gene calls are TRBV5-1 and TRBJ2-3; no clear D. Germline V gene sequence: CDR1 SGHRS, CDR2 YFSETQ. The CDR3 length is 14 residues. Trimming cost V 0 bases and J 4 bases, with 9 bases left between them. As DNA, the CDR3 is TGCGCCAGCAGCTTGGGCAGGTTACCAGATACGCAGTATTTT. Protein sequence: CASSLGRLPDTQYF.

This clonotype was counted between two and nine times. The V and J genes are TRBV6-5 and TRBJ2-5, with 8 bases lining up with TRBD1. Looked up from germline, CDR1 is MNHEY and CDR2 is SVGAGI. The CDR3 totals 12 residues. The V gene end was trimmed by 2 bases and the J gene end by 9 bases; junction bases not matched to a gene: 2. The CDR3 DNA is TGTGCCAGCAGTTACGGCAGGGGGCCCCAGTACTTC. Protein: CASSYGRGPQYF.

This clonotype appeared many times. V gene TRBV12-3 or TRBV12-4 combines with J gene TRBJ1-4; TRBD1 is a possible D gene (5 bases). Between the trimmed V and J ends, which lost 7 bases and 8 bases, there was a span of 17 bases. There are 14 residues in the CDR3. The CDR3 protein is CASKEAGPREKLFF. CDR3 DNA: TGTGCCAGCAAGGAGGCAGGGCCGAGAGAAAAACTGTTTTTT.

Many counts were recorded for this clonotype. The rearrangement joins TRBV18 to TRBJ2-3, with a tentative D call TRBD2 (6 bases). Germline V gives CDR1 KGHSH, CDR2 LQKENI. The CDR3 is made up of 16 amino acids. Trimming took off 0 bases at V and 0 bases at J, with 10 bases between the two ends. CDR3 loop: CASSPPGLSSTDTQYF. CDR3 DNA: TGTGCCAGCTCACCACCGGGACTCTCTAGCACAGATACGCAGTATTTT.

This clonotype was counted only a few times. This chain connects TRBV11-2 to TRBJ2-3; TRBD2 might be the D (6 bases). The CDR3 spans 17 residues. Trimming shortened V by 1 base and J by 1 base, and 15 bases separated the two germline ends. The germline V gene encodes CDR1 SGHAT and CDR2 FQNNGV. CDR3 nucleotides: TGTGCCAGCAGCTTAGTTCTTTTGGCGGGGCGCACAGATACGCAGTATTTT. Residues: CASSLVLLAGRTDTQYF. The full variable domain, its missing parts supplied by reference TRBV11-2 and TRBJ2-3, is EAGVAQSPRYKIIEKRQSVAFWCNPISGHATLYWYQQILGQGPKLLIQFQNNGVVDDSQLPKDRFSAERLKGVDSTLKIQPAKLEDSAVYLCASSLVLLAGRTDTQYFGPGTRLTVL.

The rearrangement uses TRBV11-2 and TRBJ2-1; 7 nucleotides match TRBD1. The CDR3 extends over 16 amino acids. The V gene's germline CDR1 is SGHAT and CDR2 FQNNGV. V shed 1 base, J shed 1 base, and the junction held 4 bases outside the gene matches. This chain's CDR3 is CASSLGGRGSYNEQFF. The CDR3 nucleotides are TGTGCCAGCAGCTTAGGGGGCAGGGGGTCCTACAATGAGCAGTTCTTC. Full variable domain (missing parts from reference TRBV11-2 and TRBJ2-1): EAGVAQSPRYKIIEKRQSVAFWCNPISGHATLYWYQQILGQGPKLLIQFQNNGVVDDSQLPKDRFSAERLKGVDSTLKIQPAKLEDSAVYLCASSLGGRGSYNEQFFGPGTRLTVL.

This clonotype was seen many times. V and J are TRBV28 and TRBJ2-1, with TRBD2 matching 7 bases. CDR3 length equals 15 residues. CDR1 and CDR2 from the germline V gene are MDHEN and SYDVKM. With 3 bases clipped from V and 9 bases from J, the junction kept 11 bases outside the gene matches. The CDR3 region has the DNA TGTGCCAGCAGTTTGCTAACTAGCGTGGTCGGTGAGCAGTTCTTC. Translation gives CASSLLTSVVGEQFF.

This chain links TRBV6-2 or TRBV6-3 with TRBJ2-1, with 11 bases lining up with TRBD2. J was trimmed by 3 bases and V by 6 bases; bases with no gene match: 4. Germline CDR1 and CDR2: MNHEY and SVGEGT. The CDR3 runs to 15 residues. CDR3 residues: CASRFGLAGYNEQFF. The CDR3 DNA reads TGTGCCAGCAGATTCGGACTAGCGGGCTACAATGAGCAGTTCTTC.

This clonotype has a handful of counts. This chain links TRBV9 with TRBJ2-6; the D gene is possibly TRBD2 (5 bases). V was cut by 0 bases and J by 0 bases, with 16 bases left in between. CDR3 length: 19 residues. Germline lookup yields CDR1 SGDLS and CDR2 YYNGEE. The CDR3, as DNA: TGTGCCAGCAGCGTAGTGACCGGACTCTTCACCTCTGGGGCCAACGTCCTGACTTTC. Its translation: CASSVVTGLFTSGANVLTF.

This clonotype was seen a handful of times. V gene TRBV7-9 combines with J gene TRBJ1-1, with D possibly matching TRBD1 (5 bases). Per germline, CDR1 SEHNR and CDR2 FQNEAQ (reference sequence). CDR3 size: 14 residues. V shed 4 bases and J shed 8 bases, with 17 bases lying between them. CDR3 nucleotide sequence: TGTGCCAGCAGCTCTGCCTGGGGGGTTAACGAAGCTTTCTTT. Translating it yields CASSSAWGVNEAFF.

This clonotype was seen more than once but under ten times. The DNA for the CDR3 is TGCGCCAGCAGTTCCGGGACAGGGGGATATGAGCAGTTCTTC. Translated, it gives CASSSGTGGYEQFF. This sequence joins TRBV5-1 and TRBJ2-1, with TRBD1 matching over 11 bases. Germline assignment: CDR1 SGHRS and CDR2 YFSETQ. This CDR3 region has 14 residues. After removal of 5 bases from V and 8 bases from J, the junction contained 6 bases not matched to a gene.

The V call is TRBV6-2 or TRBV6-3, the J call TRBJ2-7; D gene uncertain. Trimming pared 4 bases from V and 9 bases from J, leaving 16 bases between. The CDR3 loop spans 13 amino acids. CDR1 and CDR2 (germline): MNHEY, SVGEGT. Written as DNA, the CDR3 is TGTGCCAGCAGTTTTCAAACCACCGGCGGGCAGTACTTC. It specifies CASSFQTTGGQYF.

The rearrangement links TRBV12-3 or TRBV12-4 to TRBJ1-1; D unresolved. This CDR3 region has 13 residues. Trimming cost V 2 bases and J 6 bases, with 10 bases left between them. This CDR3 is CASSLTKLSEAFF. DNA of the CDR3: TGTGCCAGCAGTTTAACCAAATTGTCTGAAGCTTTCTTT.

At least ten counts were recorded for this clonotype. The chain joins TRBV29-1 to TRBJ2-1; D tentatively reads TRBD1 or TRBD2 (6 bases each). Germline assignment: CDR1 SQVTM and CDR2 ANQGSEA. The CDR3 consists of 14 residues. Trimming took off 7 bases at V and 7 bases at J, with 20 bases between the two ends. The CDR3 reads CSAEGRWGLNEQFF. The DNA of the CDR3 is TGCAGCGCGGAGGGGCGGTGGGGGCTGAATGAGCAGTTCTTC.

This chain uses TRBV28 with TRBJ2-2; D is perhaps TRBD2 (7 bases). The CDR3 totals 14 residues. Trimming cost V 5 bases and J 4 bases, with 11 bases left between them. Germline V lookup: CDR1 MDHEN, CDR2 SYDVKM. CDR3 protein: CASSRGGLTGELFF. The CDR3 region has the DNA TGTGCCAGCAGTAGGGGGGGGCTCACCGGGGAGCTGTTTTTT.